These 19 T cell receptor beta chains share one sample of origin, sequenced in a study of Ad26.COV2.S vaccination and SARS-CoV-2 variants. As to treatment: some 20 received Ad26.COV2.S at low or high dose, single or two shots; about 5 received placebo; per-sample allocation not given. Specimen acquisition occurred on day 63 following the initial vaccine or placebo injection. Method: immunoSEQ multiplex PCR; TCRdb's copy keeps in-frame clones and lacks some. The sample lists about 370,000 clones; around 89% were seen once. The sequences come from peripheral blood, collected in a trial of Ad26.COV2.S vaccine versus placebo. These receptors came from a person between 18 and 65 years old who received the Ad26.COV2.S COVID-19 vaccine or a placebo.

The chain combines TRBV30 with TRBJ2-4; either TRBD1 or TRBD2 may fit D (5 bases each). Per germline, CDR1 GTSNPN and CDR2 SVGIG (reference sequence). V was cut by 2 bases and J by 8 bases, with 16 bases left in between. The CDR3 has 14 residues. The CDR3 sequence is CAWSPGTVVDIQYF. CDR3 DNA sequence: TGTGCCTGGAGTCCCGGGACCGTAGTGGACATTCAGTACTTC.

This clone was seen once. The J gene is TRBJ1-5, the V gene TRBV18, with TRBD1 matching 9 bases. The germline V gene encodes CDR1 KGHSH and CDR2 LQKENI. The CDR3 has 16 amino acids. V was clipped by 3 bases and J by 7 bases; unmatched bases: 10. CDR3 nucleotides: TGTGCCAGCTCACCGAGGCACAGGGGGCAGGAACAGCCCCAGCATTTT. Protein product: CASSPRHRGQEQPQHF.

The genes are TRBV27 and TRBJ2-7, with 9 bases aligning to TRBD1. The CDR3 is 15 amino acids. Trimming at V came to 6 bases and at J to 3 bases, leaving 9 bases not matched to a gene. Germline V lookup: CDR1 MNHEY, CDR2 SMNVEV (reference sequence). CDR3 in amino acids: CASRKSGQGLYEQYF. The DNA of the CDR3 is TGTGCCAGCAGAAAATCGGGACAGGGTCTCTACGAGCAGTACTTC.

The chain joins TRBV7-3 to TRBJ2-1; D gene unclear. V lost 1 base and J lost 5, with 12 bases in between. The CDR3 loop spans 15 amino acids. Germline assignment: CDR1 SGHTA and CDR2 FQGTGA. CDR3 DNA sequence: TGTGCCAGCAGCTTAAGCACAAGGACGGACAATGAGCAGTTCTTC. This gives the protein CASSLSTRTDNEQFF.

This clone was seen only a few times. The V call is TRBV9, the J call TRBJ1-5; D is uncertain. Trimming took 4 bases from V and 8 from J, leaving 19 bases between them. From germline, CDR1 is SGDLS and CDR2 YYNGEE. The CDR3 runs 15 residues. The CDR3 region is CASSLRGGIGEPQHF. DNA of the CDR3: TGTGCCAGCAGCCTCCGGGGAGGGATTGGAGAGCCCCAGCATTTT.

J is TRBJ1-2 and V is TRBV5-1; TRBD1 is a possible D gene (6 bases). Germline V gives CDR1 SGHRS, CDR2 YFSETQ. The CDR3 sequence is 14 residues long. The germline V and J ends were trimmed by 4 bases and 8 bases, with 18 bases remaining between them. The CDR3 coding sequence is TGCGCCAGCAGCCCCCGGACAGACTGGGGCGGCTACACCTTC. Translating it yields CASSPRTDWGGYTF.

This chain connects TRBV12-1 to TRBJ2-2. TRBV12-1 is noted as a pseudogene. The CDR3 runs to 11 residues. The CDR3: CASSLRPELFF. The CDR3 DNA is TGTGCCAGCAGCTTACGTCCGGAGCTGTTTTTT.

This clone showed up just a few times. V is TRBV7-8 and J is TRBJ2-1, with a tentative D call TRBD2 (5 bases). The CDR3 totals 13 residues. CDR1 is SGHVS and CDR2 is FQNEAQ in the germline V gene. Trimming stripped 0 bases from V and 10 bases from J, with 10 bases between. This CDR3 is CASSLAEVYEQFF. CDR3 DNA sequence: TGTGCCAGCAGCTTAGCGGAGGTTTACGAGCAGTTCTTC. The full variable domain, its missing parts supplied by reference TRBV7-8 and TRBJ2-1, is GAGVSQSPRYKVAKRGQDVALRCDPISGHVSLFWYQQALGQGPEFLTYFQNEAQLDKSGLPSDRFFAERPEGSVSTLKIQRTQQEDSAVYLCASSLAEVYEQFFGPGTRLTVL.

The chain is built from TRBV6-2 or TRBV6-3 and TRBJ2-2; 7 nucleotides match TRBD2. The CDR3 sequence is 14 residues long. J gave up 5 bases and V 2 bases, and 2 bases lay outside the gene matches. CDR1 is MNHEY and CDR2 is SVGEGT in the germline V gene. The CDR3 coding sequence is TGTGCCAGCAGTTACCAGCGGGGTACCGGGGAGCTGTTTTTT. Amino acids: CASSYQRGTGELFF.

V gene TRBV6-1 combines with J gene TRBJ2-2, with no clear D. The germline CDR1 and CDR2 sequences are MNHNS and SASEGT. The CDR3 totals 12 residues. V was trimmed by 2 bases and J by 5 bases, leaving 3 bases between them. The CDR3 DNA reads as TGTGCCAGCAGTGAATGGACCGGGGAGCTGTTTTTT. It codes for CASSEWTGELFF.

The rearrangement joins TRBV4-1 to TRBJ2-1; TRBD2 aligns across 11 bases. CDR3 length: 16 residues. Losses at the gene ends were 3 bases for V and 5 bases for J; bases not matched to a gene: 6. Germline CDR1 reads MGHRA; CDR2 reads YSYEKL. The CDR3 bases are TGCGCCAGCAGCCACCCAACTAGCGGGAGAAACAATGAGCAGTTCTTC. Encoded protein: CASSHPTSGRNNEQFF.

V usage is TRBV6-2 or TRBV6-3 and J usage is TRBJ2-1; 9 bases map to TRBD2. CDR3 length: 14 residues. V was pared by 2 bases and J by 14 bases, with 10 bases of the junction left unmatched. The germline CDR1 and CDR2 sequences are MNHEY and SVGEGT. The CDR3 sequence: CASSYRLSGSWEFF. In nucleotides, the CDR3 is TGTGCCAGCAGTTACCGACTTAGCGGGAGTTGGGAGTTCTTC.

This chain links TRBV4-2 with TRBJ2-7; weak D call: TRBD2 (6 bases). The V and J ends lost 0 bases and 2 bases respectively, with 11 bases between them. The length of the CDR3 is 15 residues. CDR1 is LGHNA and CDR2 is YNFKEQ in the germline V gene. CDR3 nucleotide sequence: TGTGCCAGCAGCCAAGATTACCGGGGGACCTACGAGCAGTACTTC. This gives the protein CASSQDYRGTYEQYF.

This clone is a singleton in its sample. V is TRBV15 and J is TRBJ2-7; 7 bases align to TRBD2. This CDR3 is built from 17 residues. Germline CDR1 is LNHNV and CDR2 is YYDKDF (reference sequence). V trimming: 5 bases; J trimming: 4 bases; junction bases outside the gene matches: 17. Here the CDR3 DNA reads TGTGCCACCAGCCGACCGAGGGGCGACGGGGGGTTTTACGAGCAGTACTTC. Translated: CATSRPRGDGGFYEQYF.

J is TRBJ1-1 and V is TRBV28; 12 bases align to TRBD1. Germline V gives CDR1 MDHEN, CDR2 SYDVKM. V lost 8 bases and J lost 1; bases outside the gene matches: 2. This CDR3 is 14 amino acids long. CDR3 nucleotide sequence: TGTGCCAGCGGGACAGGGGGCGGGAACACTGAAGCTTTCTTT. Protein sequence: CASGTGGGNTEAFF.

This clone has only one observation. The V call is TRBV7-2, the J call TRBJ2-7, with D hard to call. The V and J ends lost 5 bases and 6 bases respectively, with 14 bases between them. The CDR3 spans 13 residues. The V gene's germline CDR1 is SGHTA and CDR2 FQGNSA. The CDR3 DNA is TGTGCCAGCAGCCCCTACGTTGGTTCCGAGCAGTACTTC. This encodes CASSPYVGSEQYF.

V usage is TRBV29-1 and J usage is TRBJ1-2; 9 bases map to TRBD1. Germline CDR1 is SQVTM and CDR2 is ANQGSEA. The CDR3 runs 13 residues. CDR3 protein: CIGWGQGTGGYTF. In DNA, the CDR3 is TGCATCGGCTGGGGACAGGGAACAGGGGGCTACACCTTC.

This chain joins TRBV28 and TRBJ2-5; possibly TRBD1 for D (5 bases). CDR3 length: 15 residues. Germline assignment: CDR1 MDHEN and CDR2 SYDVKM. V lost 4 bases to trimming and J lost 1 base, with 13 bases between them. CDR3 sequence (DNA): TGTGCCAGCAGTTCACCGTGGACAAGCCAAGAGACCCAGTACTTC. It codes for CASSSPWTSQETQYF.

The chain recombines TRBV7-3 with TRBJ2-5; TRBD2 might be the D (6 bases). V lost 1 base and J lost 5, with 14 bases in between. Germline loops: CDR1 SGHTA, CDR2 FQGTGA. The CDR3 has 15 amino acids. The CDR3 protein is CASSLKEGSGETQYF. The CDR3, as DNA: TGTGCCAGCAGCTTAAAAGAAGGCAGCGGGGAGACCCAGTACTTC.